The 26 T cell receptor beta chains presented below share a single source sample, sequenced in a study of vaccination and CD4 T cells after COVID-19. With the Oncomine TCR Beta short-read assay, DNA from cultured CD4+ T cells was sequenced. TCRdb re-called the PCR reads with MiXCR, one entry per CDR3 protein. Of around 7,000 distinct CDR3 sequences listed, approximately 44% are singletons. These receptors lack a known antigen. Stated treatment: roughly 10-day PBMC culture with coronavirus spike peptide pools or control peptides (ViraFEST assay). CD4+ T-cell collection from the unexposed donor predated the COVID-19 pandemic (2011-2018). The specimen sequenced was CD4+ T cells from blood, cultured in vitro. These receptors were collected from a human donor in good health.

The chain is built from TRBV25-1 and TRBJ2-2, with a tentative D call TRBD1 (5 bases). CDR1 and CDR2 from the germline V gene are MGHDK and SYGVNS. V was cut by 2 bases and J by 6 bases, with 19 bases left in between. CDR3 size: 17 residues. The CDR3 loop is CASSELQDGSIAGELFF. The CDR3 region has the DNA TGTGCCAGCAGTGAACTACAGGACGGATCTATAGCCGGGGAGCTGTTTTTT.

V is TRBV12-3 or TRBV12-4 and J is TRBJ1-2, with 7 bases that match TRBD1. V was pared by 6 bases and J by 4 bases, with 20 bases of the junction left unmatched. The CDR3 totals 18 residues. The CDR3 region is CASSRVPGGRQGVYGYTF. The CDR3 DNA reads as TGTGCCAGCAGCCGCGTTCCGGGAGGGAGACAGGGTGTCTATGGCTACACCTTC.

This chain uses TRBV12-5 with TRBJ1-1, with D possibly matching TRBD1 (6 bases). CDR3 size: 14 residues. The V end lost 5 bases, the J end lost 4 bases, and 14 bases lay between the germline ends. Germline CDR1 LGHNT, CDR2 FRNRAP. The CDR3 DNA follows: TGTGCTAGTGGTCCCACAGGGTTAGGCACTGAAGCTTTCTTT. Its protein is CASGPTGLGTEAFF.

This clonotype occurred a few times. The gene calls are TRBV20-1 and TRBJ2-5; TRBD1 matches 7 bases. This CDR3 has 14 amino acids. CDR1 and CDR2 (germline): DFQATT, SNEGSKA (reference sequence). J lost 5 bases, V lost 3 bases, and 9 bases had no gene match. Written as DNA, the CDR3 is TGCAGTGCTAGGGGCCCAGGACAGGAGGAGACCCAGTACTTC. Its protein product is CSARGPGQEETQYF.

V gene TRBV20-1 combines with J gene TRBJ1-2; no clear D. V was trimmed by 5 bases and J by 4 bases, leaving 11 bases between them. The CDR3 contains 12 residues. Germline V gives CDR1 DFQATT, CDR2 SNEGSKA (reference sequence). CDR3 bases: TGCAGTGCTCATACAACAGTCTATGGCTACACCTTC. Protein sequence: CSAHTTVYGYTF.

The rearrangement links TRBV10-3 to TRBJ2-7; D is undetermined. There are 11 residues in the CDR3. The germline V gene has CDR1 ENHRY and CDR2 SYGVKD. The V end was cut by 4 bases, the J end by 4 bases, with 5 bases between. CDR3 sequence (DNA): TGTGCCATCAGTGCGGAATACGAGCAGTACTTC. This gives the protein CAISAEYEQYF.

The rearrangement links TRBV5-1 to TRBJ1-1; D gene ambiguous. With 0 bases removed from V and 8 bases from J, the gap between germline ends came to 17 bases. CDR3 size: 15 residues. Germline assignment: CDR1 SGHRS and CDR2 YFSETQ. The CDR3 reads CASSLVGRRTDEAFF. CDR3 sequence (DNA): TGCGCCAGCAGCTTGGTGGGTCGTAGGACTGACGAAGCTTTCTTT.

The V gene is TRBV7-9, the J gene TRBJ1-1, with 7 bases lining up with TRBD1. The CDR3 is 16 residues long. V trimming: 4 bases; J trimming: 0 bases; junction bases outside the gene matches: 8. Looked up from germline, CDR1 is SEHNR and CDR2 is FQNEAQ (reference sequence). CDR3 sequence reads: CASSSLGTVMNTEAFF. The DNA for the CDR3 is TGTGCCAGCAGCTCCTTAGGGACAGTGATGAACACTGAAGCTTTCTTT.

This sequence joins TRBV20-1 and TRBJ2-1; D may be TRBD2 (5 bases). The germline V gene encodes CDR1 DFQATT and CDR2 SNEGSKA (reference sequence). V dropped 3 bases and J dropped 6 bases, with 12 bases sitting between them. The CDR3 has 13 residues. The DNA of the CDR3 is TGCAGTGCTAGGGAGGTAGCGCTCAATGAGCAGTTCTTC. This codes for CSAREVALNEQFF.

V gene TRBV10-1 combines with J gene TRBJ2-2, with a possible D match to TRBD1 (6 bases). This CDR3 is 12 amino acids long. Trimming left V 6 bases short and J 7 bases short, with 9 bases between. CDR1 WNHNN and CDR2 SYGVQD come from the germline V gene (reference sequence). This CDR3 is CASSEGVGELFF. CDR3 DNA sequence: TGCGCCAGCAGCGAGGGGGTCGGGGAGCTGTTTTTT.

This chain uses TRBV6-1 with TRBJ1-3, with a possible D match to TRBD1 (6 bases). The CDR3 is 12 residues long. Trimming pared 6 bases from V and 11 bases from J, leaving 14 bases between. Germline lookup yields CDR1 MNHNS and CDR2 SASEGT. This CDR3 reads CASRTWGAPIYF. Written as DNA, the CDR3 is TGTGCCAGCAGAACCTGGGGGGCCCCCATATATTTT.

This clonotype was recorded once. The rearrangement uses TRBV27 and TRBJ1-6; 8 positions match TRBD1. Losses at the gene ends were 2 bases for V and 12 bases for J; bases not matched to a gene: 12. Germline CDR1 reads MNHEY; CDR2 reads SMNVEV (reference sequence). This CDR3 has 16 residues. This CDR3 reads CASSLLQTGDVGPLHF. Written as DNA, the CDR3 is TGTGCCAGCAGTTTACTCCAGACAGGGGACGTAGGACCCCTCCACTTT.

The V and J genes are TRBV12-3 or TRBV12-4 and TRBJ1-1; tentatively, D is TRBD1 (6 bases). This CDR3 spans 14 amino acids. V lost 6 bases and J lost 4, with 15 bases in between. The CDR3 region is CASRLQGTVTEAFF. The CDR3 DNA follows: TGTGCCAGCAGACTACAGGGAACTGTCACTGAAGCTTTCTTT.

The genes are TRBV7-3 and TRBJ2-3, with a tentative D call TRBD2 (7 bases). CDR3 size: 16 residues. Germline CDR1 and CDR2: SGHTA and FQGTGA. Trimming left V 1 base short and J 6 bases short, with 17 bases between. CDR3 residues: CASSLIAGAGSDTQYF. CDR3 coding DNA: TGTGCCAGCAGCTTAATTGCGGGGGCCGGTTCCGATACGCAGTATTTT. Supplemented by reference TRBV7-3 and TRBJ2-3, the full variable domain reads GAGVSQTPSNKVTEKGKYVELRCDPISGHTALYWYRQSLGQGPEFLIYFQGTGAADDSGLPNDRFFAVRPEGSVSTLKIQRTERGDSAVYLCASSLIAGAGSDTQYFGPGTRLTVL.

The CDR3 reads CASRTSGAYEQYF. As DNA, the CDR3 is TGCGCCAGCCGGACTAGCGGGGCCTACGAGCAGTACTTC. The rearrangement joins TRBV10-2 to TRBJ2-7, with 12 bases fitting TRBD2. Losses at the gene ends were 8 bases for V and 2 bases for J; bases not matched to a gene: 1. Germline CDR1 is WSHSY and CDR2 is SAAADI. CDR3 size: 13 residues.

This chain connects TRBV5-6 to TRBJ1-2; D is ambiguous. The CDR3 totals 15 residues. Germline CDR1 and CDR2: SGHDT and YYEEEE. V lost 4 bases and J 4 bases, leaving 17 bases between the germline ends. CDR3 residues: CASSPLFRVFYGYTF. The CDR3 DNA is TGTGCCAGCAGCCCTCTGTTCCGGGTCTTCTATGGCTACACCTTC. Supplemented by reference TRBV5-6 and TRBJ1-2, the full variable domain reads DAGVTQSPTHLIKTRGQQVTLRCSPKSGHDTVSWYQQALGQGPQFIFQYYEEEERQRGNFPDRFSGHQFPNYSSELNVNALLLGDSALYLCASSPLFRVFYGYTFGSGTRLTVV.

There are a few counts of this clonotype. V and J are TRBV10-3 and TRBJ2-3, with TRBD1 matching 7 bases. Germline values: CDR1 ENHRY, CDR2 SYGVKD. The CDR3 has 16 residues. J was trimmed by 4 bases and V by 1 base; bases with no gene match: 8. CDR3 loop: CAISEWEGGAPDTQYF. In DNA, the CDR3 is TGTGCCATCAGTGAGTGGGAAGGGGGCGCCCCAGATACGCAGTATTTT.

The rearrangement joins TRBV20-1 to TRBJ2-1; tentatively, D is TRBD2 (6 bases). Germline CDR1 DFQATT, CDR2 SNEGSKA (reference sequence). This CDR3 is 13 amino acids long. Trimming pared 6 bases from V and 6 bases from J, leaving 15 bases between. The CDR3 DNA reads TGCAGTGCGCCCTGGCGGGGCGTCAATGAGCAGTTCTTC. Protein sequence: CSAPWRGVNEQFF.

The chain carries TRBV2 and TRBJ1-1, with D possibly being TRBD1 (5 bases). This CDR3 is 12 amino acids long. The V end was cut by 8 bases, the J end by 4 bases, with 11 bases between. Looked up from germline, CDR1 is SNHLY and CDR2 is FYNNEI. The CDR3 sequence: CASGRGVTEAFF. CDR3 coding DNA: TGTGCCAGCGGGAGGGGCGTCACTGAAGCTTTCTTT.

This sequence joins TRBV6-1 and TRBJ2-3; a weak D match, TRBD1 (5 bases). V was shortened by 4 bases and J by 5 bases, with 13 bases between the two germline ends. The CDR3 covers 14 residues. Germline-derived CDR1 and CDR2 are MNHNS and SASEGT. CDR3 coding DNA: TGTGCCAGCAGTGCAACAGGAAACCGAGATACGCAGTATTTT. Its translation: CASSATGNRDTQYF.

This chain joins TRBV7-2 and TRBJ2-5; 11 bases are shared with TRBD2. The trim removed 6 bases at V and 5 bases at J, leaving 5 bases unmatched. Germline V lookup: CDR1 SGHTA, CDR2 FQGNSA. The CDR3 has 14 amino acids. This chain's CDR3 is CASSSGGAGETQYF. For the CDR3, the DNA is TGTGCCAGCAGTAGCGGGGGGGCCGGGGAGACCCAGTACTTC. The full variable domain, completed using reference TRBV7-2 and TRBJ2-5, is GAGVSQSPSNKVTEKGKDVELRCDPISGHTALYWYRQSLGQGLEFLIYFQGNSAPDKSGLPSDRFSAERTGGSVSTLTIQRTQQEDSAVYLCASSSGGAGETQYFGPGTRLLVL.

This clonotype was seen a handful of times. The chain recombines TRBV7-8 with TRBJ2-3; the D is unclear. Germline CDR1 and CDR2: SGHVS and FQNEAQ. The germline V and J ends were trimmed by 4 bases and 5 bases, with 19 bases remaining between them. The CDR3 covers 16 residues. The CDR3 DNA is TGTGCCAGCAGCTACGTCCCCCAAACGCCGGGAGATACGCAGTATTTT. Its protein is CASSYVPQTPGDTQYF.

In its sample, this clonotype was seen a few times. This rearrangement joins TRBV6-1 to TRBJ1-6; TRBD1 is a possible D gene (6 bases). This CDR3 is 15 amino acids long. CDR1 is MNHNS, CDR2 SASEGT, per germline. V dropped 7 bases and J dropped 10 bases, with 20 bases sitting between them. CDR3 region: CASTPRKGRGSPLHF. The CDR3 DNA sequence: TGTGCCAGCACCCCCCGGAAGGGAAGGGGGTCACCCCTCCACTTT.

This clonotype has a handful of counts. The J gene is TRBJ2-2, the V gene TRBV6-5, with D unclear. This CDR3 comprises 15 residues. Germline CDR1 is MNHEY and CDR2 is SVGAGI. V lost 2 bases and J 6 bases, leaving 13 bases between the germline ends. CDR3 nucleotides: TGTGCCAGCAGTTACAAACCTATCAGTCCCGGGGAGCTGTTTTTT. It translates to CASSYKPISPGELFF.

This clonotype was recorded only once. This sequence joins TRBV29-1 and TRBJ1-2, with D perhaps TRBD1 (5 bases). Germline CDR1 SQVTM, CDR2 ANQGSEA. This CDR3 has 13 amino acids. Trimming stripped 7 bases from V and 5 bases from J, with 17 bases between. CDR3 DNA: TGCAGCGCCCAACCCGGGGGAGGGTATGGCTACACCTTC. This translates into CSAQPGGGYGYTF.

The chain couples TRBV10-3 to TRBJ2-7; 7 nucleotides match TRBD2. CDR3 length equals 14 residues. V shed 7 bases, J shed 0 bases, and the junction held 6 bases outside the gene matches. Germline-derived CDR1 and CDR2 are ENHRY and SYGVKD. The CDR3 region has the DNA TGTGCCATCACGAGCGGGGCGAGCTCCTACGAGCAGTACTTC. Translated, it gives CAITSGASSYEQYF.